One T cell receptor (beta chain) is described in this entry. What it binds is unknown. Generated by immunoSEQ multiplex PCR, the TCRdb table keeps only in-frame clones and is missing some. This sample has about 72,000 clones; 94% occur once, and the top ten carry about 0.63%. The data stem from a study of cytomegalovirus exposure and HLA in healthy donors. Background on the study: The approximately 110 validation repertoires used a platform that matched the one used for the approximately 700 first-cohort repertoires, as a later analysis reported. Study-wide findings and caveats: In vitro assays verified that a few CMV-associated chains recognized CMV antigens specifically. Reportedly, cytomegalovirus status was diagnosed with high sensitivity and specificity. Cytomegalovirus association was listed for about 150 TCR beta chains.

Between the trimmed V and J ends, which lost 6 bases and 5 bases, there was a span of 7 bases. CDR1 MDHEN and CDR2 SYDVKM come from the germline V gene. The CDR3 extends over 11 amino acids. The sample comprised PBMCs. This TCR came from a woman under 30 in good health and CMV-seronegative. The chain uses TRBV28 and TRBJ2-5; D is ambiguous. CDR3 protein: CASRAVETQYF. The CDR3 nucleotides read TGTGCCAGCAGGGCAGTGGAGACCCAGTACTTC.